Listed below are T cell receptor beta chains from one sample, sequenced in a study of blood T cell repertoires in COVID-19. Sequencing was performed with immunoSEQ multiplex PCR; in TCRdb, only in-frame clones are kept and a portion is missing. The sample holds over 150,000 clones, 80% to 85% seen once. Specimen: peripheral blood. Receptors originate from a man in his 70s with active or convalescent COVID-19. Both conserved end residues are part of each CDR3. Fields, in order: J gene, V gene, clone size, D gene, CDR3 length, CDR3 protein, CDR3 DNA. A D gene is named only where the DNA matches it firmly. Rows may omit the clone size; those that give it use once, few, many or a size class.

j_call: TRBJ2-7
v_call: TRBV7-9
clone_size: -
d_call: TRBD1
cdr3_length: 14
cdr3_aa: CATIGGTGGEEQYF
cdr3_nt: TGTGCCACCATTGGAGGGACAGGGGGAGAGGAGCAGTACTTC

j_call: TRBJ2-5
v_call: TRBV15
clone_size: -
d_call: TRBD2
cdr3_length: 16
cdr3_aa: CATSGAGGGRGETQYF
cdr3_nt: TGTGCCACCAGCGGGGCCGGCGGCGGGAGAGGAGAGACCCAGTACTTC

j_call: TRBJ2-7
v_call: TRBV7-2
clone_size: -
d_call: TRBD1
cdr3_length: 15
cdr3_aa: CASSAGTVKTYEQYF
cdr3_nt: TGTGCCAGCAGCGCCGGGACAGTAAAAACCTACGAGCAGTACTTC

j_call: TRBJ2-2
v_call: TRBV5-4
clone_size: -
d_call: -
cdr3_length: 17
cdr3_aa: CASSLGRPREGTGELFF
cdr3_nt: TGTGCCAGCAGCTTGGGGAGGCCCCGAGAGGGCACCGGGGAGCTGTTTTTT

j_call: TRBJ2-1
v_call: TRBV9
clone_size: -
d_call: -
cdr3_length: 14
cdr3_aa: CASSGEGAPNEQFF
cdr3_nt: TGTGCCAGCAGCGGCGAAGGGGCTCCCAATGAGCAGTTCTTC

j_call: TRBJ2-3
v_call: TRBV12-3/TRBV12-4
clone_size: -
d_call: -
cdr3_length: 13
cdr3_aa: CASSSGVTDTQYF
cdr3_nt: TGTGCCAGCAGTTCCGGGGTCACAGATACGCAGTATTTT

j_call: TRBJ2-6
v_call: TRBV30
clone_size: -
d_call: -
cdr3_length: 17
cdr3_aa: CAWSVAGAISGANVLTF
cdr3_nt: TGTGCCTGGAGTGTAGCAGGGGCGATCTCTGGGGCCAACGTCCTGACTTTC

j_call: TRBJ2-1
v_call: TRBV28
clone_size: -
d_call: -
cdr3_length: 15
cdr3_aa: CASSHRLPRNNEQFF
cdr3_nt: TGTGCCAGCAGTCACCGACTACCCCGGAACAATGAGCAGTTCTTC

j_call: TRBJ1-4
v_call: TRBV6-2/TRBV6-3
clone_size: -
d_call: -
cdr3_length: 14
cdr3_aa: CASSYSIAEEKLFF
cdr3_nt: TGTGCCAGCAGTTACTCGATCGCGGAAGAAAAACTGTTTTTT

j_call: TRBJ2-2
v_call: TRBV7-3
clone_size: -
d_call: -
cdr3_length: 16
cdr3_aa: CASSSRRNPNTGELFF
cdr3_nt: TGTGCCAGCAGCTCAAGGCGGAACCCGAACACCGGGGAGCTGTTTTTT

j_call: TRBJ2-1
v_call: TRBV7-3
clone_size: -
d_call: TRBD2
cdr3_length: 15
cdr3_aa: CASSLSSSGRGEQFF
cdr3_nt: TGTGCCAGCAGCTTATCTTCCAGCGGGAGGGGTGAGCAGTTCTTC

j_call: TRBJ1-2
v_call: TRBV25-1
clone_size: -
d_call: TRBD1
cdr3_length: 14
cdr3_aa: CASRVGDREGGYTF
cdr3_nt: TGTGCCAGCAGGGTCGGGGACAGGGAGGGTGGCTACACCTTC

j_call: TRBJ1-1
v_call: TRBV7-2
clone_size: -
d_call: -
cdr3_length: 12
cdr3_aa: CASSLRGTEAFF
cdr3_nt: TGTGCCAGCAGCTTAAGGGGCACTGAAGCTTTCTTT

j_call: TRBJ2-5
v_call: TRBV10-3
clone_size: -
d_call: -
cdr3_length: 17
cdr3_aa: CAISERTGTQLPETQYF
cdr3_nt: TGTGCCATCAGTGAAAGGACGGGAACGCAGCTCCCCGAGACCCAGTACTTC

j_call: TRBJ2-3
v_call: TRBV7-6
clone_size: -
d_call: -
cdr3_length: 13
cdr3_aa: CASSSTGTNTQYF
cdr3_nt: TGTGCCAGCAGCTCTACCGGGACAAATACGCAGTATTTT

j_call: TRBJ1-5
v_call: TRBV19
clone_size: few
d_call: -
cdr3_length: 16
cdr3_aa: CASSLSLGGLNQPQHF
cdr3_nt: TGTGCCAGTAGTCTTAGTCTCGGCGGTCTCAATCAGCCCCAGCATTTT

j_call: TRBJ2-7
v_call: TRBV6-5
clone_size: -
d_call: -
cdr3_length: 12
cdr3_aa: CASSLSPYEQYF
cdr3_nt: TGTGCCAGCAGCCTTAGCCCGTACGAGCAGTACTTC

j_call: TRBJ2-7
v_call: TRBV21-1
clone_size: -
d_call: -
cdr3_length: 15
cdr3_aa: CASPNQGQGSYEQYF
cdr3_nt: TGTGCTTCCCCCAATCAGGGACAGGGATCCTACGAGCAGTACTTC

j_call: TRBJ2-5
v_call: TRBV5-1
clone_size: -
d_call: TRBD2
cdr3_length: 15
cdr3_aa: CASSLVGTSQETQYF
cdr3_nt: TGCGCCAGCAGCTTGGTCGGGACTAGTCAAGAGACCCAGTACTTC

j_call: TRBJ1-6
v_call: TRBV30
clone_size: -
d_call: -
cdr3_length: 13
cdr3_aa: CAWSVAANSPLHF
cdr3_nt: TGTGCCTGGAGTGTGGCTGCAAATTCACCCCTCCACTTT

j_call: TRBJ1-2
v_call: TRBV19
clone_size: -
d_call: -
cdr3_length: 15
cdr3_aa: CASSPYTTGLDGYTF
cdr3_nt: TGTGCCAGTAGTCCGTACACCACAGGGCTCGATGGCTACACCTTC

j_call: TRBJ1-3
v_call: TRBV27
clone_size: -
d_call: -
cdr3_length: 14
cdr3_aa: CASSSLGSGNTIYF
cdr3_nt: TGTGCCAGCAGTTCACTAGGCTCTGGAAACACCATATATTTT

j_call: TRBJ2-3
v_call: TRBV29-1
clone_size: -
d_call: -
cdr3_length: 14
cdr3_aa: CSVDWQVGTDTQYF
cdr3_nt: TGCAGCGTTGACTGGCAGGTCGGAACAGATACGCAGTATTTT

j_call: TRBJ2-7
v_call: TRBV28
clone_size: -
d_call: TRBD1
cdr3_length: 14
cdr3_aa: CASATGAPSYEQYF
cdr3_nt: TGTGCCAGCGCCACAGGGGCCCCATCCTACGAGCAGTACTTC

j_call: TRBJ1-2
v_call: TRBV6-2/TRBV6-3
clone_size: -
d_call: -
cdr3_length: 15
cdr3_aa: CASSTTLQQHGGYTF
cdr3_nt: TGTGCCAGCAGTACCACACTCCAACAGCATGGGGGCTACACCTTC

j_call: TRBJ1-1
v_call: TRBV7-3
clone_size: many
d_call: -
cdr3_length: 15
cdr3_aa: CASSLVLLGDTEAFF
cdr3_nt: TGTGCCAGCAGCTTAGTGTTGCTGGGAGACACTGAAGCTTTCTTT

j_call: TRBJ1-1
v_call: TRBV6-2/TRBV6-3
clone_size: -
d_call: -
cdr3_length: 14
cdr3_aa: CASSSGLFDTEAFF
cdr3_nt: TGTGCCAGCAGTTCGGGACTGTTTGACACTGAAGCTTTCTTT

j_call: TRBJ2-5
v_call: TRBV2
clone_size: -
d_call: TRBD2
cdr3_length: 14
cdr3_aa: CATLGLARRETQYF
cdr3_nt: TGTGCCACCTTGGGACTAGCGCGGAGGGAGACCCAGTACTTC

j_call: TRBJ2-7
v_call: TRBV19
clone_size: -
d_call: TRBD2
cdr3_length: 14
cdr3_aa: CASAKSGRNYEQYF
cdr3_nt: TGTGCCAGCGCGAAAAGCGGGAGAAACTACGAGCAGTACTTC

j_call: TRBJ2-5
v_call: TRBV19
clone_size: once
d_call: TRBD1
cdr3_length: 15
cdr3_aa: CASSADRGHKETQYF
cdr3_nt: TGTGCCAGTAGTGCCGACAGGGGTCATAAAGAGACCCAGTACTTC

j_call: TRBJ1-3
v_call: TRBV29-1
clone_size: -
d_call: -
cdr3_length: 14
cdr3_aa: CSVLGASSGNTIYF
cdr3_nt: TGCAGCGTCCTAGGTGCGTCCTCTGGAAACACCATATATTTT

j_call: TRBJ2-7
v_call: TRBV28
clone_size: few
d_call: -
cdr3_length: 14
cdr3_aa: CASTLTGPSYEQYF
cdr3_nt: TGTGCCAGCACCTTAACAGGTCCTAGCTACGAGCAGTACTTC

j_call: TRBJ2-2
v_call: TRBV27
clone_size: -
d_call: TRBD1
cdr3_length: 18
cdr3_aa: CASSPRDRGKGDTGELFF
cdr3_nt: TGTGCCAGCAGTCCCCGGGACAGGGGGAAAGGGGACACCGGGGAGCTGTTTTTT

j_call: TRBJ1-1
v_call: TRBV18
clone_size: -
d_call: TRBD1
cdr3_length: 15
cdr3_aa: CASSSRDSRNTEAFF
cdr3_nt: TGTGCCAGCTCATCCCGGGACAGCCGGAACACTGAAGCTTTCTTT

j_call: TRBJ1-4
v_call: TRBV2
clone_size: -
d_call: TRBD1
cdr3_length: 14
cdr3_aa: CASSDRDRSEKLFF
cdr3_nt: TGTGCCAGCAGTGACCGGGACAGATCCGAAAAACTGTTTTTT

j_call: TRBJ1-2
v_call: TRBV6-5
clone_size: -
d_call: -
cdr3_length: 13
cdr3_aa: CASIQTANYGYTF
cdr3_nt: TGTGCCAGCATTCAGACAGCTAACTATGGCTACACCTTC

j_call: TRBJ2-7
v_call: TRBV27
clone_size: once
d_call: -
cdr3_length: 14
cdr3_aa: CASSRGRGTYEQYF
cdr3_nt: TGTGCCAGCAGTCGGGGTCGGGGAACTTACGAGCAGTACTTC

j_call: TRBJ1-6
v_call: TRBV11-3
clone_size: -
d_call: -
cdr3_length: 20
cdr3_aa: CASSLDSMLRGHLYNSPLHF
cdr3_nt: TGTGCCAGCAGCTTAGATTCTATGCTAAGGGGCCACCTCTATAATTCACCCCTCCACTTT

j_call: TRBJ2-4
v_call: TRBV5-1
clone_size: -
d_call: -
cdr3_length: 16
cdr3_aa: CASSLVGGLAKNIQYF
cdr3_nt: TGCGCCAGCAGCTTGGTTGGGGGACTAGCCAAAAACATTCAGTACTTC

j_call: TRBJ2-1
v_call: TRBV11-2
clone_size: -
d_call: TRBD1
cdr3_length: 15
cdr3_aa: CASRGGGQVHNEQFF
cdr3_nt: TGTGCCAGCAGAGGAGGGGGACAGGTTCACAATGAGCAGTTCTTC

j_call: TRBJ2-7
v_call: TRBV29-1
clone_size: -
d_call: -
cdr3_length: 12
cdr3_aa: CSVEGNSGEQYF
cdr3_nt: TGCAGCGTTGAAGGTAATTCGGGTGAGCAGTACTTC

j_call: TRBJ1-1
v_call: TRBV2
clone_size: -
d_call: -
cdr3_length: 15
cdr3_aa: CASSEDRTMNTEAFF
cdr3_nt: TGTGCCAGCAGTGAAGACAGAACCATGAACACTGAAGCTTTCTTT

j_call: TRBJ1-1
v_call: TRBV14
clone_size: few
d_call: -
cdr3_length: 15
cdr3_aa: CASSLPPGSNTEAFF
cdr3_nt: TGTGCCAGCAGCCTCCCGCCGGGGTCAAACACTGAAGCTTTCTTT